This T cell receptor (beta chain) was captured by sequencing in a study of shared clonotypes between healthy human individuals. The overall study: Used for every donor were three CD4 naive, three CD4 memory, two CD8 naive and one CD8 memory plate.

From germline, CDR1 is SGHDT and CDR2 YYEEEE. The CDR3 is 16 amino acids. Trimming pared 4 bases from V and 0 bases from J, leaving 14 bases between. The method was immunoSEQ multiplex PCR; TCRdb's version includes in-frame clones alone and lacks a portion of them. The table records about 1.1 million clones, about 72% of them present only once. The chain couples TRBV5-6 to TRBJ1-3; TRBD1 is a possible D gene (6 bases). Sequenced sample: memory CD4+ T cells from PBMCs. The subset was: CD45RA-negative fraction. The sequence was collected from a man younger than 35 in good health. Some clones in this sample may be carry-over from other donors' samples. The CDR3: CASSLTTGLSGNTIYF. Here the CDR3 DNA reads TGTGCCAGCAGCCTCACCACAGGGCTCTCTGGAAACACCATATATTTT.